This T cell receptor beta chain stems from a study of cytomegalovirus exposure and HLA in healthy donors. Study-wide results and caveats: Clonal expansion was found to be greater in HLA-associated TCR beta chains than in equally common others in a later analysis.

Remarks on this clone: What it recognizes is unknown.

Trimming took off 0 bases at V and 1 base at J, with 9 bases between the two ends. The CDR3 consists of 15 residues. CDR1 is LNHDA and CDR2 is SQIVND in the germline V gene (reference sequence). PCR used 60 Vbeta primers and 13 Jbeta primers. Some clones are missing from TCRdb's copy, which holds only in-frame ones; the method was immunoSEQ multiplex PCR. This table holds about 210,000 clones, over 75% found once. The sequenced material came from PBMCs. The TCR sequence derives from a woman in her forties or fifties in good health and CMV-seropositive. This rearrangement joins TRBV19 to TRBJ1-1; unclear D gene. This CDR3 reads CASSIDIQPNTEAFF. CDR3 DNA sequence: TGTGCCAGTAGTATAGATATACAGCCGAACACTGAAGCTTTCTTT.